The sequence of this T cell receptor beta chain was determined in a study of blood T cell repertoires in COVID-19. Study-wide background: T cells, B-cell-depleted T cells, or PBMCs provided the cDNA or gDNA that served as material.

Profiling relied on immunoSEQ multiplex PCR, and the TCRdb table lists in-frame clones only, not all of them. Here the sample spans some 190,000 clones, 75% to 90% being singletons. The CDR3 loop spans 16 amino acids. CDR1 and CDR2 (germline): SEHNR, FQNEAQ (reference sequence). V lost 3 bases and J lost 0, with 15 bases in between. This chain connects TRBV7-9 to TRBJ2-7, with D unclear. This TCR was sampled from a human donor with active or convalescent COVID-19. The donor label of this sample is uncertain. The specimen sequenced was peripheral blood. CDR3 loop: CASSLPFGQSSYEQYF. The CDR3 nucleotides are TGTGCCAGCAGCTTGCCATTTGGGCAGAGCTCCTACGAGCAGTACTTC.